The rows below give T cell receptor beta chains drawn from one sample of a study of blood T cells in healthy people across ages. In TCRdb, the 5' RACE reads were re-called with MiXCR into one record per CDR3 protein. The data show 650,000 to 700,000 distinct CDR3 sequences, approximately 30% seen once. The sequencing sample was made of blood. These receptor sequences come from a woman aged 80 or over in good health. Both conserved end residues are part of each CDR3. Fields, in order: clone size, D gene, J gene, V gene, CDR3 DNA, CDR3 protein. A D gene is named only where the DNA matches it firmly. Clone size appears in some rows only: once, few, many, or a class for an expanded clone.

size: many
D: TRBD2
J: TRBJ2-7
V: TRBV12-3/TRBV12-4
DNA: TGTGCCAGCCACCCTAGCGGGGGGGCGCGGGAGCAGTACTTC
CDR3: CASHPSGGAREQYF

size: NA
D: NA
J: TRBJ1-4
V: TRBV5-1
DNA: TGCGCCAGCAGCTTTGGGTCCTGGGCAGGGATGAATGAAGAACGGTTTTTT
CDR3: CASSFGSWAGMNEERFF

size: many
D: NA
J: TRBJ2-7
V: TRBV9
DNA: TGTGCCAGCAGCGTAGGTAACACCAACTACGAGCAGTACTTC
CDR3: CASSVGNTNYEQYF

size: NA
D: TRBD2
J: TRBJ2-1
V: TRBV29-1
DNA: TGCAGCCTTGGGAGGGCTAGCGGGAGTCTCAACAATGAGCAGTTCTTC
CDR3: CSLGRASGSLNNEQFF

size: many
D: NA
J: TRBJ2-1
V: TRBV29-1
DNA: TGCAGCGTTGAAACGGGGGTTGAGCAGTTCTTC
CDR3: CSVETGVEQFF

size: few
D: TRBD2
J: TRBJ2-5
V: TRBV30
DNA: TGTGCCTGGTCCGGGACTAGCGGGGGGCTGTACCAAGAGACCCAGTACTTC
CDR3: CAWSGTSGGLYQETQYF

size: NA
D: NA
J: TRBJ2-3
V: TRBV7-2
DNA: TGTGCCAGCAGCAGACCGGGAACAGATACGCAGTATTTT
CDR3: CASSRPGTDTQYF

size: many
D: TRBD2
J: TRBJ2-5
V: TRBV11-3
DNA: TGTGCCAGCAGCTTAGGAGGCGGGGGTGCGGAGACCCAGTACTTC
CDR3: CASSLGGGGAETQYF

size: NA
D: TRBD2
J: TRBJ2-5
V: TRBV30
DNA: TGTGCCTGGAGTAGCCAGCGGGGAGTGCGGGAGACCCAGTACTTC
CDR3: CAWSSQRGVRETQYF

size: many
D: TRBD1
J: TRBJ1-2
V: TRBV10-3
DNA: TGTGCCATCAGTGAGTCGACAGGGGATGGCTACACCTTC
CDR3: CAISESTGDGYTF

size: many
D: TRBD2
J: TRBJ2-5
V: TRBV7-2
DNA: TGTGCCAGCAGCTTAGCGCGGGCGGGGGGAAAGACCCAGTACTTC
CDR3: CASSLARAGGKTQYF

size: many
D: NA
J: TRBJ2-1
V: TRBV6-5
DNA: TGTGCCAGCAGCCTTGGGGGGCCGGGTAATGAGCAGTTCTTC
CDR3: CASSLGGPGNEQFF

size: many
D: TRBD1
J: TRBJ1-1
V: TRBV20-1
DNA: TGCAGTGCTCCCCGGACAGGGGGAACGGGTGAAGCTTTCTTT
CDR3: CSAPRTGGTGEAFF

size: many
D: TRBD2
J: TRBJ2-7
V: TRBV12-3/TRBV12-4
DNA: TGTGCCAGCTCGCCGGGGACTAGCGATTCCTACGAGCAGTACTTC
CDR3: CASSPGTSDSYEQYF

size: NA
D: TRBD1
J: TRBJ2-1
V: TRBV12-3/TRBV12-4
DNA: TGTGCCGTGCAAGAACAGGGGGCGCGAAATGAGCAGTTCTTC
CDR3: CAVQEQGARNEQFF

size: many
D: TRBD2
J: TRBJ2-3
V: TRBV20-1
DNA: TGCAGTGCGGGACTAGCGGGGATCACAGATACGCAGTATTTT
CDR3: CSAGLAGITDTQYF

size: NA
D: TRBD2
J: TRBJ2-7
V: TRBV20-1
DNA: TGCAGTGCTAGAGATCTAGCGGGAACAGGCGAGCAGTACTTC
CDR3: CSARDLAGTGEQYF

size: NA
D: NA
J: TRBJ2-1
V: TRBV10-1
DNA: TGCGCCAGCAGTGAGTCGTACAGTCGGGGCAATGAGCAGTTCTTC
CDR3: CASSESYSRGNEQFF